Sequencing of this TCR beta chain was carried out in a study of blood T cell repertoires in COVID-19 (dated by TCRdb to 2020 to 2021). Regarding the research as a whole: Samples covering the acute and convalescent phases of COVID-19 were provided by collaborators in the United States, Italy and Spain. Deeply sampled blood TCRbeta repertoires from subjects exposed to, actively infected with, or recovered from COVID-19 were included in the dataset. The repertoires were made available in a free public database intended to serve as a resource for research on the immune response to SARS-CoV-2. Sample metadata almost always included a de-identified subject ID, COVID-19 status, age in years and sex. Where available, HLA class I and class II types were obtained from metadata supplied by the sample provider rather than from assay-based typing. Samples were obtained from the ongoing ImmuneRACE study (first 160 participants) and from about 1,300 subjects provided by 6 global collaborators. The prospective study material was composed of cDNA or gDNA derived from T cells, B-cell-depleted T cells, or PBMCs. Broader findings and caveats from the paper: Clinical and demographic metadata were provided uncurated, with the amount varying by source and participant.

TCRbeta CDR3 regions were amplified from genomic DNA by means of the immunoSEQ Assay, a bias-controlled multiplex PCR. From the authors' description of their analysis: Within the assay, amplification of reference gene primers was used to estimate how many nucleated cells each sample contained. Sequence reads were collapsed and filtered to measure the absolute abundance of every unique TCRbeta CDR3 rearrangement. For each sample, productive Simpson clonality was calculated by taking the square root of Simpson's diversity index across productive rearrangements. This immuneACCESS table, as held by TCRdb, lists in-frame sequences with V and J called but not all clones. Of the missing ones, under half trace to an unresolved V gene in checked studies; the others have no known cause. V and J calls and clone size follow that table, whereas D and trimming were derived from the DNA. The sample table holds about 150,000 clones, of which 76% were seen once. Roughly 4.2% of the sample is held by the ten biggest clonotypes.

Each collaborating institution followed its own protocols to collect whole blood in K2EDTA tubes. For TCRbeta analysis, collaborators shipped samples as frozen whole blood, isolated PBMCs, or DNA extracted from either of those sample types. On this clone: The specificity of this receptor is unknown. No base qualities exist here, and no much larger clone lies one base off it.

The germline V end is reduced by 4 bases and the J end by 2 bases; junction bases left unmatched: 4. The CDR3 runs 15 residues from the cysteine to the phenylalanine. CDR3 DNA is the only sequence kept; it has 45 bases, read in frame from the first base. The germline V gene (reference sequence) sets CDR1 to LGHDT and CDR2 to YNNKEL. The TCR comes from a man in his 60s with acute or convalescent COVID-19. The sequenced sample was peripheral blood. Recombination linked TRBV3-1 (or the pseudogene TRBV3-2) to TRBJ2-5; the junction holds 10 bases that match TRBD1. This receptor has the CDR3 CASSPRTGGQETQYF. At the DNA level, the sequence is TGTGCCAGCAGCCCCAGGACAGGGGGGCAAGAGACCCAGTACTTC.